A single sample is the source of the 16 T cell receptor beta chains below, sequenced in a study of CD8 T cells in ankylosing spondylitis. TCRdb used MiXCR to reprocess the 5' RACE reads, holding one entry per CDR3 protein. Among around 150,000 distinct CDR3 sequences listed, just under 7.5% were seen once. Sequences were obtained from blood, either unsorted or a sorted T cell fraction (not recorded which). All receptors come from a female donor with ankylosing spondylitis or in good health (not recorded which).

This clonotype has a count of ten or more. V gene TRBV4-3 combines with J gene TRBJ2-2; tentatively, D is TRBD1 or TRBD2 (5 bases each). V was clipped by 1 base and J by 5 bases, with 14 bases between them. The CDR3 is made up of 16 amino acids. Germline values: CDR1 LGHNA, CDR2 YSLEER. The chain's CDR3 is CASSQVVGGGTGELFF. In DNA form, the CDR3 reads TGCGCCAGCAGCCAAGTAGTTGGGGGTGGGACCGGGGAGCTGTTTTTT.

J is TRBJ2-7 and V is TRBV16, with 7 nucleotides matching TRBD1. Germline-derived CDR1 and CDR2 are KGHSY and FQNENV. The V gene end was trimmed by 3 bases and the J gene end by 2 bases; junction bases not matched to a gene: 7. The CDR3 runs 15 residues. CDR3 coding DNA: TGTGCCAGCAGCCATCAGGACAGGAAGACCTACGAGCAGTACTTC. This codes for CASSHQDRKTYEQYF.

This chain links TRBV12-3 or TRBV12-4 with TRBJ1-1; no firm D call. The germline V and J ends were trimmed by 3 bases and 1 base, with 9 bases remaining between them. The CDR3 runs 14 residues. The CDR3 protein is CASSFWEANTEAFF. The CDR3 coding sequence is TGTGCCAGCAGTTTTTGGGAGGCGAACACTGAAGCTTTCTTT.

This clonotype was detected ten times or more. The V gene is TRBV7-9, the J gene TRBJ1-2; D not certain. The length of the CDR3 is 15 residues. The ends were cut back, 1 base at V and 8 bases at J, with 17 bases in the middle. Germline V CDR1 and CDR2: SEHNR, FQNEAQ (reference sequence). CDR3 nucleotide sequence: TGTGCCAGCAGCTTAGACCCCGGATCAGGACGCGGCTACACCTTC. Residues: CASSLDPGSGRGYTF.

This clonotype was recorded many times. This chain connects TRBV30 to TRBJ1-1; D might be TRBD1 (6 bases). Trimming stripped 6 bases from V and 11 bases from J, with 19 bases between. The CDR3 extends over 12 amino acids. CDR1 and CDR2 (germline): GTSNPN, SVGIG (reference sequence). The CDR3 reads CACSADRGAAFF. As DNA, the CDR3 is TGTGCCTGCTCCGCTGATCGGGGGGCGGCTTTCTTT.

This clonotype appeared many times. This chain links TRBV27 with TRBJ2-1, with D hard to call. Germline loops: CDR1 MNHEY, CDR2 SMNVEV (reference sequence). The CDR3 extends over 13 amino acids. V lost 2 bases to trimming and J lost 1 base, with 3 bases between them. The CDR3 loop is CASSLSSYNEQFF. The CDR3 DNA sequence: TGTGCCAGCAGTTTAAGTTCCTACAATGAGCAGTTCTTC.

This clonotype came up many times. The chain uses TRBV7-6 and TRBJ1-1; D is uncertain. Germline V CDR1 and CDR2: SGHVS, FNYEAQ. The length of the CDR3 is 12 residues. The V end lost 5 bases, the J end lost 8 bases, and 12 bases lay between the germline ends. CDR3 in DNA: TGTGCCAGCAGCGACGACACCCAGGAAGCTTTCTTT. It specifies CASSDDTQEAFF. Complete variable domain (other parts from reference TRBV7-6 and TRBJ1-1): GAGVSQSPRYKVTKRGQDVALRCDPISGHVSLYWYRQALGQGPEFLTYFNYEAQQDKSGLPNDRFSAERPEGSISTLTIQRTEQRDSAMYRCASSDDTQEAFFGQGTRLTVV.

Many counts were recorded for this clonotype. The rearrangement links TRBV3-1 to TRBJ2-1; D is undetermined. The CDR3 covers 11 residues. Trimming took 5 bases from V and 5 from J, leaving 4 bases between them. The germline CDR1 and CDR2 sequences are LGHDT and YNNKEL (reference sequence). The CDR3 reads CASSTDNEQFF. The CDR3 DNA sequence: TGTGCCAGCAGCACAGACAATGAGCAGTTCTTC.

In its sample, this clonotype was seen many times. The DNA of the CDR3 is TGCGCCAGCAGCAATAACAGGGCCGCTAATTCACCCCTCCACTTT. Encoded protein: CASSNNRAANSPLHF. The rearrangement uses TRBV5-1 and TRBJ1-6, with D possibly TRBD1 on 6 matching bases. Between the trimmed V and J ends, which lost 4 bases and 6 bases, there was a span of 14 bases. The CDR3 is made up of 15 amino acids. The germline V gene has CDR1 SGHRS and CDR2 YFSETQ.

This clonotype has a count of ten or more. The V call is TRBV4-3, the J call TRBJ1-2; 11 nucleotides line up with TRBD1. J was trimmed by 1 base and V by 7 bases; bases with no gene match: 5. Germline CDR1 and CDR2: LGHNA and YSLEER. The CDR3 has 15 residues. The chain's CDR3 is CASTRGQGVNYGYTF. For the CDR3, the DNA is TGCGCCAGCACACGGGGACAGGGGGTTAACTATGGCTACACCTTC.

This clonotype was detected many times. V is TRBV7-9 and J is TRBJ2-2; 9 nucleotides align to TRBD1. The CDR3 is 17 amino acids. Germline V gene lookup returns CDR1 SEHNR and CDR2 FQNEAQ (reference sequence). The junction had 13 bases not matched to a gene; V was cut back by 4 bases and J by 7 bases. The CDR3 DNA reads as TGTGCCAGCAGCTCGTACGGGACAGGGCCCTTCGACGGGGAGCTGTTTTTT. It specifies CASSSYGTGPFDGELFF.

The table lists this clonotype with many counts. The rearrangement joins TRBV6-1 to TRBJ2-7, with TRBD1 matching 8 bases. Germline lookup yields CDR1 MNHNS and CDR2 SASEGT. This CDR3 is 14 amino acids long. V was clipped by 1 base and J by 2 bases; unmatched bases: 1. For the CDR3, the DNA is TGTGCCAGCAGTGAAGGGACAGGGCCCTACGAGCAGTACTTC. Residues: CASSEGTGPYEQYF.

This clonotype has a count of ten or more. The chain recombines TRBV4-2 with TRBJ2-5; 13 bases fit TRBD2. This CDR3 has 17 amino acids. The V and J ends lost 0 bases and 5 bases, in that order; junction bases with no gene match: 6. Looked up from germline, CDR1 is LGHNA and CDR2 is YNFKEQ. CDR3 sequence (DNA): TGTGCCAGCAGCCAAGAGCGGGGACTAGCGGGGCGGGAGACCCAGTACTTC. The encoded protein is CASSQERGLAGRETQYF.

This clonotype was detected many times. The J gene is TRBJ2-3, the V gene TRBV20-1; the D gene could be TRBD1 or TRBD2 (5 bases each). The CDR3 totals 11 residues. Trimming pared 8 bases from V and 4 bases from J, leaving 10 bases between. Germline-derived CDR1 and CDR2 are DFQATT and SNEGSKA (reference sequence). CDR3: CSTGDADTQYF. CDR3 DNA sequence: TGCAGTACCGGGGACGCAGATACGCAGTATTTT.

This clonotype was counted ten times or more. The DNA of the CDR3 is TGTGCCAGCAGCCAAGATCTTGGGGGCTACACCTTC. Protein: CASSQDLGGYTF. The rearrangement links TRBV3-1 to TRBJ1-2; no clear D gene. Trimming shortened V by 0 bases and J by 8 bases, and 7 bases separated the two germline ends. CDR1 LGHDT and CDR2 YNNKEL come from the germline V gene (reference sequence). CDR3 length: 12 residues.

This clonotype appeared a few times. J is TRBJ1-2 and V is TRBV18; D gene uncertain. Germline V gives CDR1 KGHSH, CDR2 LQKENI. V was cut by 2 bases and J by 2 bases, with 12 bases left in between. The CDR3 contains 15 residues. Written as DNA, the CDR3 is TGTGCCAGCTCACCAGTGGGCCAGCCAAACTATGGCTACACCTTC. It codes for CASSPVGQPNYGYTF. The complete variable domain, with remaining parts taken from reference TRBV18 and TRBJ1-2, reads NAGVMQNPRHLVRRRGQEARLRCSPMKGHSHVYWYRQLPEEGLKFMVYLQKENIIDESGMPKERFSAEFPKEGPSILRIQQVVRGDSAAYFCASSPVGQPNYGYTFGSGTRLTVV.